This entry describes one TCR beta chain. Its antigen is currently unknown. These data belong to a study of vaccination effects on CD4 cells after COVID-19. Study-level results: Clones from infection and from vaccination both contracted markedly late after vaccination. Convalescent patients in the study were few, and early post-infection timepoints were absent.

Antigen-specific CD4+ T cell clonotypes were called by their expansion after viral peptide-pool culture in ViraFEST. It was after 10 days of culture that CD4+ T cells were isolated. Absence of prior SARS-CoV-2 infection characterized the vaccine recipients, who showed negative nucleocapsid antibodies. V lost 6 bases and J 4 bases, leaving 15 bases between the germline ends. The CDR3 has 14 residues. Germline lookup yields CDR1 LGHDT and CDR2 YNNKEL (reference sequence). Generated by immunoSEQ multiplex PCR, the TCRdb table keeps only in-frame clones and is missing some. The sample holds 55,000 to 65,000 clones, 81% seen once.

The sequence derives from a human donor who received a COVID-19 vaccine. This specimen consisted of CD4+ T cells from PBMCs cultured with HCoV-229E spike peptides, obtained before COVID-19 vaccination. This chain joins TRBV3-1 (or the pseudogene TRBV3-2) and TRBJ2-5; D is perhaps TRBD1 (6 bases). CDR3 bases: TGTGCCAGCAGACCTTACAGGGCCCTAGAGACCCAGTACTTC. This sequence encodes CASRPYRALETQYF.